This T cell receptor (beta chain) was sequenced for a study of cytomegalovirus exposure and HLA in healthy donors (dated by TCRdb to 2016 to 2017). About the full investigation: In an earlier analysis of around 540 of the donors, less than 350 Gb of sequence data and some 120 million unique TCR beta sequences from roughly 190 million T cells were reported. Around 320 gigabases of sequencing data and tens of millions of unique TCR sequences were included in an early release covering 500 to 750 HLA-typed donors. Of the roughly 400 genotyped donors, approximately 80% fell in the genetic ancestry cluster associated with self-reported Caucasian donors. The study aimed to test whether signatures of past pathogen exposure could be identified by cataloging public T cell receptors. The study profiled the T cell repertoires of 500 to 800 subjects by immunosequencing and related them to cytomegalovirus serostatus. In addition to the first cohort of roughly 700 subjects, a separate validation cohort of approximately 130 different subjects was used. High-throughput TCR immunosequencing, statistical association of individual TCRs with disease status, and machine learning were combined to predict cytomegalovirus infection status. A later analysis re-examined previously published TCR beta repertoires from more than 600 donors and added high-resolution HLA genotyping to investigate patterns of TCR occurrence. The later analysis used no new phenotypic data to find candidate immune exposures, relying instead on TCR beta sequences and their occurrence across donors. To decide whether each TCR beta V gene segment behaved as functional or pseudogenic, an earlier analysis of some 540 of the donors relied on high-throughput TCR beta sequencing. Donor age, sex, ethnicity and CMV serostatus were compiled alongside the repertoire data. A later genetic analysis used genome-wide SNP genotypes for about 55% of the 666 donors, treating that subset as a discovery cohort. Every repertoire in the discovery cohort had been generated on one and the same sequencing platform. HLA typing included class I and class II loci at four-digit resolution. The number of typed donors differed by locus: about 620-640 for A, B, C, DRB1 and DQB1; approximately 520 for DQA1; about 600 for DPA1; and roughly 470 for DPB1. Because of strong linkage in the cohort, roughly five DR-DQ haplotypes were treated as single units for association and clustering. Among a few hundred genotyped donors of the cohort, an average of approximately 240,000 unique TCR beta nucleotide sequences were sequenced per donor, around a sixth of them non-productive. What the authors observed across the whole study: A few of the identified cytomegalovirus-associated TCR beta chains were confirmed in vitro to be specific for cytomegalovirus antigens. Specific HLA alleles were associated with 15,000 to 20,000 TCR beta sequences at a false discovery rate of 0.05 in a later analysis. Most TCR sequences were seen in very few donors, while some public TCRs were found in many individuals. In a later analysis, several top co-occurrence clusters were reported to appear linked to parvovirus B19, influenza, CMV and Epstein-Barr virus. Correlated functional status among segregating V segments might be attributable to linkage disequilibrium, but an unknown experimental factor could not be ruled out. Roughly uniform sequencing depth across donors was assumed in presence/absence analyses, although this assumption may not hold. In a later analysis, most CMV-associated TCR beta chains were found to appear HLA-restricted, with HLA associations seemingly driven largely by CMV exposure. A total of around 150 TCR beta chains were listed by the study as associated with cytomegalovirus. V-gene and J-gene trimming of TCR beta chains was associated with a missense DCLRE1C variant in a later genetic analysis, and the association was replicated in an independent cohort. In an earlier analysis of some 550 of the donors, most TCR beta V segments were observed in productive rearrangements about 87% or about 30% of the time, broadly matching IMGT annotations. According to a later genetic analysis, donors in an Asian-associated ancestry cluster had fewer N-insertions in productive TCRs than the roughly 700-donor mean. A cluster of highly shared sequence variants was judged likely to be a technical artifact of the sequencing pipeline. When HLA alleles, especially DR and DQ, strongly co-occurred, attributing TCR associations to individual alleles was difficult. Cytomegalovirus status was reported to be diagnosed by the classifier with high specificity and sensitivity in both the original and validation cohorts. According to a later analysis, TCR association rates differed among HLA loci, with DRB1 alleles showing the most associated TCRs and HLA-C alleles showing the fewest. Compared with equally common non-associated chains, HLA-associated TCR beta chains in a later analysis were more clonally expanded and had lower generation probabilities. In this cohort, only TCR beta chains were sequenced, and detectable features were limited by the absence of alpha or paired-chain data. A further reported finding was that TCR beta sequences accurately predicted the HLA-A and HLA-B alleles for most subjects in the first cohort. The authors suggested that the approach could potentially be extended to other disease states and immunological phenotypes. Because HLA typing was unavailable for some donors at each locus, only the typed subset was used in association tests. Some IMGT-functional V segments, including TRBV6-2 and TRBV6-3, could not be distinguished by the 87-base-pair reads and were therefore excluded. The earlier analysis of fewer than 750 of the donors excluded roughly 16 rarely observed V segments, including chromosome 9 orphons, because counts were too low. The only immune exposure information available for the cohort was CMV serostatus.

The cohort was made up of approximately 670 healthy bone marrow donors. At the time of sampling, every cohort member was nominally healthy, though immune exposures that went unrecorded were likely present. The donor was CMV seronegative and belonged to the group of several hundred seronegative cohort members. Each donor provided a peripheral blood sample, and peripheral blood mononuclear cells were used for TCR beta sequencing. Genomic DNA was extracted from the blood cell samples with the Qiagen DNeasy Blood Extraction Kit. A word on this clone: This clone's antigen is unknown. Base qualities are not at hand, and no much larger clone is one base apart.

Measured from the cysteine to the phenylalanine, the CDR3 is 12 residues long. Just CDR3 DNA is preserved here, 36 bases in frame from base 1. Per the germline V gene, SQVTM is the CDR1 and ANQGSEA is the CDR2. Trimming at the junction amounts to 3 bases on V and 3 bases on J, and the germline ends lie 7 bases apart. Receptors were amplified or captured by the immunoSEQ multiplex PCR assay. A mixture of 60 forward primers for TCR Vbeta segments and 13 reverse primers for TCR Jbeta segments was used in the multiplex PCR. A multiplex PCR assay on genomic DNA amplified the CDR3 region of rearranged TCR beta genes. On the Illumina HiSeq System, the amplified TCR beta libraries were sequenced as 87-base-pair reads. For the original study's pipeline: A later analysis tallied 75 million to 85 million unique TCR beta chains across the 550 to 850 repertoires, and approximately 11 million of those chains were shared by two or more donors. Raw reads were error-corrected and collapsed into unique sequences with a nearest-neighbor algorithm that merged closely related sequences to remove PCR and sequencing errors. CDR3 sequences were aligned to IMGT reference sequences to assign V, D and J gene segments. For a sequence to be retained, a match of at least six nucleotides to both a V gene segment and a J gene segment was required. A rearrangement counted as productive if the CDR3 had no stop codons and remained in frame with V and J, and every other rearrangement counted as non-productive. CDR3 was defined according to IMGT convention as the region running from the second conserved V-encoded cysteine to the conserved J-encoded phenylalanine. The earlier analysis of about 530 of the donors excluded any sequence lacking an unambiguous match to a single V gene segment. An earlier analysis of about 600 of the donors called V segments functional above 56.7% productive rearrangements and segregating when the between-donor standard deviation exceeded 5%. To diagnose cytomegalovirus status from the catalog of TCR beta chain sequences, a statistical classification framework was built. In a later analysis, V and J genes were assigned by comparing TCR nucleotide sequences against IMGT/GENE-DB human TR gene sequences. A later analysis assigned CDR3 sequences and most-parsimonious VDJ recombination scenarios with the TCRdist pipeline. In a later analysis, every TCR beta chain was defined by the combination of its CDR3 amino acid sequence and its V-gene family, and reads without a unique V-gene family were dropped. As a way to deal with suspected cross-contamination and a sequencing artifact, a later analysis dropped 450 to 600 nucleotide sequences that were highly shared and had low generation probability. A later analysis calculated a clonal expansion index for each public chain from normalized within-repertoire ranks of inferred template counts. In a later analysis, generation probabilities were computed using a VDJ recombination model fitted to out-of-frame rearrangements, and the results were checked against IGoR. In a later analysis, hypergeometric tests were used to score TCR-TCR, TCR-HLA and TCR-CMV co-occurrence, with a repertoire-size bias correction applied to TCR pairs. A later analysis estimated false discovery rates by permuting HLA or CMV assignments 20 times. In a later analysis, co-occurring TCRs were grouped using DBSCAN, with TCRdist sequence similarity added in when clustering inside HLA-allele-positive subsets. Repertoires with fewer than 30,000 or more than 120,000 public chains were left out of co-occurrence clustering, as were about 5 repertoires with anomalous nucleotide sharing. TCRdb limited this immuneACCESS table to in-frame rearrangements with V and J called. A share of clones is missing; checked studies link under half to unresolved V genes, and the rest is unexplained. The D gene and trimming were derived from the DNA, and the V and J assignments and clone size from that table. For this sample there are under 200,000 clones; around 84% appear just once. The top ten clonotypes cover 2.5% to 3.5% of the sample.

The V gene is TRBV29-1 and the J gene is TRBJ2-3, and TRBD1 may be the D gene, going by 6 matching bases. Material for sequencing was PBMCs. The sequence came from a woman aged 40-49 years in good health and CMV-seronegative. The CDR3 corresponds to CSVDQGTDTQYF. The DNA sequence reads TGCAGCGTTGACCAGGGGACAGATACGCAGTATTTT.